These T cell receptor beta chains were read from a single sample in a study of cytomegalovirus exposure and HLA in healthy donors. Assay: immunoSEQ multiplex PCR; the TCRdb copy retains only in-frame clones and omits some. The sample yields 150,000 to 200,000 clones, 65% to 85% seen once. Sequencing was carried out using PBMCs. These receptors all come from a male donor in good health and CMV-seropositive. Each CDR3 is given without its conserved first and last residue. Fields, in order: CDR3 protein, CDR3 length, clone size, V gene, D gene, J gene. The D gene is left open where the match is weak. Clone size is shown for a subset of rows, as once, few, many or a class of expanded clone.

cdr3_aa: ASSMNILRGTEAF; cdr3_length: 13; clone_size: NA; v_call: TRBV19; d_call: NA; j_call: TRBJ1-1
cdr3_aa: ASSLPSSHSYEQY; cdr3_length: 13; clone_size: NA; v_call: TRBV11-2; d_call: NA; j_call: NA
cdr3_aa: ASSFRTSGYYNEQF; cdr3_length: 14; clone_size: many; v_call: TRBV27; d_call: TRBD2; j_call: TRBJ2-1
cdr3_aa: ASSLAGTSGSKTQY; cdr3_length: 14; clone_size: NA; v_call: TRBV11-3; d_call: TRBD2; j_call: TRBJ2-5
cdr3_aa: TATGGYNEQF; cdr3_length: 10; clone_size: once; v_call: TRBV29-1; d_call: TRBD2; j_call: TRBJ2-1
cdr3_aa: ASSSAGGSADTQY; cdr3_length: 13; clone_size: NA; v_call: TRBV5-1; d_call: TRBD2; j_call: TRBJ2-3
cdr3_aa: ASSQRRGRDTEAF; cdr3_length: 13; clone_size: NA; v_call: TRBV7-9; d_call: NA; j_call: TRBJ1-1
cdr3_aa: ASSVVYRGGYT; cdr3_length: 11; clone_size: NA; v_call: TRBV9; d_call: TRBD1; j_call: TRBJ1-2
cdr3_aa: ASSRVFQETQY; cdr3_length: 11; clone_size: NA; v_call: TRBV2; d_call: NA; j_call: TRBJ2-5
cdr3_aa: ASSVGTSGRGTDYEQY; cdr3_length: 16; clone_size: NA; v_call: TRBV9; d_call: TRBD2; j_call: TRBJ2-7
cdr3_aa: AIRASNTEAF; cdr3_length: 10; clone_size: NA; v_call: TRBV7-8; d_call: NA; j_call: TRBJ1-1
cdr3_aa: SAGTGTYQPQH; cdr3_length: 11; clone_size: NA; v_call: TRBV29-1; d_call: TRBD1; j_call: TRBJ1-5
cdr3_aa: SVEGQGSWNEQF; cdr3_length: 12; clone_size: NA; v_call: TRBV29-1; d_call: TRBD1; j_call: TRBJ2-1
cdr3_aa: ASSLILGAEQF; cdr3_length: 11; clone_size: NA; v_call: TRBV5-6; d_call: NA; j_call: TRBJ2-1
cdr3_aa: ASSREPSAQETQY; cdr3_length: 13; clone_size: few; v_call: TRBV4-2; d_call: NA; j_call: TRBJ2-5
cdr3_aa: ASSPQSRGGHEQY; cdr3_length: 13; clone_size: NA; v_call: TRBV6-1; d_call: NA; j_call: TRBJ2-7
cdr3_aa: ASGLKPGRDTEAF; cdr3_length: 13; clone_size: NA; v_call: TRBV12-5; d_call: NA; j_call: TRBJ1-1
cdr3_aa: ASSLTGLGGELF; cdr3_length: 12; clone_size: NA; v_call: TRBV5-6; d_call: NA; j_call: TRBJ2-2
cdr3_aa: ASSQDFQKNNEQF; cdr3_length: 13; clone_size: NA; v_call: TRBV4-3; d_call: NA; j_call: TRBJ2-1
cdr3_aa: ASRGRGGQY; cdr3_length: 9; clone_size: NA; v_call: TRBV19; d_call: NA; j_call: TRBJ2-7
cdr3_aa: ASSQELAGGTEAF; cdr3_length: 13; clone_size: once; v_call: TRBV4-3; d_call: NA; j_call: TRBJ1-1
cdr3_aa: ASDRLWTESDEQY; cdr3_length: 13; clone_size: many; v_call: TRBV5-8; d_call: NA; j_call: TRBJ2-7
cdr3_aa: ASSEDRTGFKNIQY; cdr3_length: 14; clone_size: NA; v_call: TRBV2; d_call: NA; j_call: TRBJ2-4
cdr3_aa: ASSQESRTSGRDEQF; cdr3_length: 15; clone_size: NA; v_call: TRBV4-1; d_call: TRBD2; j_call: TRBJ2-1
cdr3_aa: ASSLAGGTEAF; cdr3_length: 11; clone_size: NA; v_call: TRBV27; d_call: TRBD1; j_call: TRBJ1-1
cdr3_aa: ASSSGQGNTEAF; cdr3_length: 12; clone_size: NA; v_call: TRBV28; d_call: TRBD1; j_call: TRBJ1-1
cdr3_aa: ASSLDLSSYEQY; cdr3_length: 12; clone_size: NA; v_call: TRBV7-9; d_call: NA; j_call: TRBJ2-7
cdr3_aa: ASRSDFRGSYNEQF; cdr3_length: 14; clone_size: NA; v_call: TRBV5-1; d_call: NA; j_call: TRBJ2-1
cdr3_aa: ASRSGTGLSGANVLT; cdr3_length: 15; clone_size: NA; v_call: TRBV2; d_call: TRBD1; j_call: TRBJ2-6
cdr3_aa: ASRPTGGAYNEQY; cdr3_length: 13; clone_size: NA; v_call: TRBV6-5; d_call: TRBD1; j_call: TRBJ2-7
cdr3_aa: SSSSEMSGGPYGELF; cdr3_length: 15; clone_size: NA; v_call: TRBV7-9; d_call: TRBD2; j_call: TRBJ2-2
cdr3_aa: ASSAGGSLNEQY; cdr3_length: 12; clone_size: NA; v_call: TRBV11-2; d_call: TRBD2; j_call: TRBJ2-7
cdr3_aa: ASSQFSGSGETQY; cdr3_length: 13; clone_size: NA; v_call: TRBV14; d_call: TRBD2; j_call: TRBJ2-5
cdr3_aa: AITHLQGRSDTEAF; cdr3_length: 14; clone_size: NA; v_call: TRBV5-4; d_call: NA; j_call: TRBJ1-1
cdr3_aa: ASSYSILQGKDGYT; cdr3_length: 14; clone_size: NA; v_call: TRBV6-6; d_call: TRBD1; j_call: TRBJ1-2
cdr3_aa: ASTLAGDEQF; cdr3_length: 10; clone_size: many; v_call: TRBV25-1; d_call: TRBD2; j_call: TRBJ2-1
cdr3_aa: ASSHASGRGLGTDTQY; cdr3_length: 16; clone_size: NA; v_call: TRBV7-3; d_call: TRBD2; j_call: TRBJ2-3
cdr3_aa: ASSLWGTRANVLT; cdr3_length: 13; clone_size: NA; v_call: TRBV27; d_call: NA; j_call: TRBJ2-6
cdr3_aa: ASSLVDGEKLF; cdr3_length: 11; clone_size: NA; v_call: TRBV5-5; d_call: NA; j_call: TRBJ1-4
cdr3_aa: ASSVDSGGGYYEQY; cdr3_length: 14; clone_size: NA; v_call: TRBV9; d_call: TRBD2; j_call: TRBJ2-7
cdr3_aa: ASSYPDRGNEQF; cdr3_length: 12; clone_size: NA; v_call: TRBV6-5; d_call: TRBD1; j_call: TRBJ2-1
cdr3_aa: ASSLGGQSYEQY; cdr3_length: 12; clone_size: NA; v_call: TRBV5-1; d_call: NA; j_call: TRBJ2-7
cdr3_aa: ASSLVGTASGNTIY; cdr3_length: 14; clone_size: few; v_call: TRBV5-1; d_call: TRBD1; j_call: TRBJ1-3
cdr3_aa: ASSVGADTQY; cdr3_length: 10; clone_size: NA; v_call: TRBV5-1; d_call: NA; j_call: TRBJ2-3
cdr3_aa: ASRDNNPPYEQY; cdr3_length: 12; clone_size: NA; v_call: TRBV2; d_call: NA; j_call: TRBJ2-7
cdr3_aa: ASSLGVGQPQH; cdr3_length: 11; clone_size: NA; v_call: TRBV5-1; d_call: NA; j_call: TRBJ1-5
cdr3_aa: ASSKGGVGYT; cdr3_length: 10; clone_size: NA; v_call: TRBV11-3; d_call: NA; j_call: TRBJ1-2
cdr3_aa: ASSVRLAENTGELF; cdr3_length: 14; clone_size: NA; v_call: TRBV2; d_call: TRBD2; j_call: TRBJ2-2
cdr3_aa: ASSPEVAGGQHEQF; cdr3_length: 14; clone_size: NA; v_call: TRBV5-1; d_call: TRBD2; j_call: TRBJ2-1
cdr3_aa: ASTPRIAVHEQF; cdr3_length: 12; clone_size: once; v_call: TRBV9; d_call: NA; j_call: TRBJ2-1
cdr3_aa: ASSLTSGRTNIQY; cdr3_length: 13; clone_size: NA; v_call: TRBV5-5; d_call: TRBD2; j_call: TRBJ2-4